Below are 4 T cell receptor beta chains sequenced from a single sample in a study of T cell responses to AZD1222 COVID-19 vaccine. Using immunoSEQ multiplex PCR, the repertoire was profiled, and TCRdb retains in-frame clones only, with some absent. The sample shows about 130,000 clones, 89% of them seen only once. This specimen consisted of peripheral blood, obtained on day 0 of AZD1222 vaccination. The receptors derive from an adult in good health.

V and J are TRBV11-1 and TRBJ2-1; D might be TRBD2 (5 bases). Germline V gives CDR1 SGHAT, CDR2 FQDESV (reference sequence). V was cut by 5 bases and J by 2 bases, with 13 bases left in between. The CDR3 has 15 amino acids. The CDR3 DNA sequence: TGTGCCAGCAGCCATCCAATACTAGCCTACAATGAGCAGTTCTTC. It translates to CASSHPILAYNEQFF.

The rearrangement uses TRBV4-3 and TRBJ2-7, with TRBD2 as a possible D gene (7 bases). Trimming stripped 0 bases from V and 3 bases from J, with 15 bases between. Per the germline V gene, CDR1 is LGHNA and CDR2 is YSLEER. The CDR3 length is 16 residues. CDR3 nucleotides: TGCGCCAGCAGCCAAGAGCGGGGGCGCGTAATCTACGAGCAGTACTTC. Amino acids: CASSQERGRVIYEQYF.

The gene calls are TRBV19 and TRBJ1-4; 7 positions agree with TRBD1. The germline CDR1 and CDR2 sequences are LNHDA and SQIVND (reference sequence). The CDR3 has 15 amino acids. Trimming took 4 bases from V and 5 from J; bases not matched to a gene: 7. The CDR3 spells CASSTTGTVNEKLFF. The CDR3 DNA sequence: TGTGCCAGTAGTACTACCGGGACAGTCAATGAAAAACTGTTTTTT. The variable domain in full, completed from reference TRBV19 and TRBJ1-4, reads DGGITQSPKYLFRKEGQNVTLSCEQNLNHDAMYWYRQDPGQGLRLIYYSQIVNDFQKGDIAEGYSVSREKKESFPLTVTSAQKNPTAFYLCASSTTGTVNEKLFFGSGTQLSVL.

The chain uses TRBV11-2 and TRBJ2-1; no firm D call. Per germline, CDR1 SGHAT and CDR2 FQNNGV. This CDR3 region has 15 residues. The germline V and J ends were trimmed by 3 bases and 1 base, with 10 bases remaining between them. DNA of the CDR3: TGTGCCAGCAGCTTCTCGTTAACATCCTACAATGAGCAGTTCTTC. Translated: CASSFSLTSYNEQFF.